This TCR beta chain was captured in a study of T cells expressing NK-cell markers. As for the study in general: The TCR beta repertoires originated in sorted CD3+CD56+NKG2C+, CD3+CD56+NKG2C- and CD3+CD56-NKG2C+ T cells. Study results and limitations: Four of the donors also had these clonotypes leading their CD3+CD56-NKG2C+ fraction. Dominant NKG2C+ clonotypes made up about 1.0-7.0% of CD8+ T cells in about six donors.

The CDR3 runs 18 residues. The germline V gene encodes CDR1 SGHTA and CDR2 FQGNSA. About this clonotype: The antigen is unknown.

5'RACE template switching built TCR beta cDNA with unique molecular identifiers. One entry per CDR3 protein, without DNA, is what TCRdb gives after re-calling the 5' RACE reads. Here the sample table reports some 440,000 distinct CDR3 sequences. This TCR came from a woman aged 45 to 65 in good health. The chain carries TRBV7-2 and TRBJ2-3; the D call from TCRdb, TRBD2, cannot be confirmed without DNA. Sequencing used blood T cells: a sorted CD56 or NKG2C T cell subset, CD4+ or CD8+ T cells, or bulk PBMC T cells (not recorded which). CDR3 residues: CASSLAVTSGVGTDTQYF.